The T cell receptor (beta chain) described here comes from a study of cytomegalovirus exposure and HLA in healthy donors. Background on the study: T cells numbering around 180 million yielded approximately 100 million unique TCR beta sequences in an earlier analysis. Study-wide results and limits: The authors listed 180 or so TCR beta chains as cytomegalovirus-associated. An assumption of roughly uniform sequencing depth across donors underlay the presence/absence analyses. Cytomegalovirus status, reportedly, was diagnosed with high specificity and sensitivity by the classifier.

Of note for this clone: Its cognate antigen is unknown.

The CDR3 sequence is 15 residues long. The germline CDR1 and CDR2 sequences are SQVTM and ANQGSEA. V was clipped by 1 base and J by 1 base, with 13 bases between them. Use of 60 Vbeta and 13 Jbeta primers characterized the PCR. The data were produced by immunoSEQ multiplex PCR, yet TCRdb's version contains in-frame clones alone and is incomplete. Among around 150,000 clones, around 74% were seen once, and the ten largest hold around 6.3%. This clonotype was obtained from a man aged 50-59 years in good health and CMV-seropositive. Sequencing input: PBMCs. The rearrangement uses TRBV29-1 and TRBJ2-5; D is possibly TRBD1 (6 bases). The CDR3 sequence: CSVEGVQGIQETQYF. CDR3 DNA sequence: TGCAGCGTTGAAGGGGTACAGGGAATCCAAGAGACCCAGTACTTC. The full variable domain, completed using reference TRBV29-1 and TRBJ2-5, is SAVISQKPSRDICQRGTSLTIQCQVDSQVTMMFWYRQQPGQSLTLIATANQGSEATYESGFVIDKFPISRPNLTFSTLTVSNMSPEDSSIYLCSVEGVQGIQETQYFGPGTRLLVL.